This T cell receptor beta chain is drawn from a study of response to subunit inactivated influenza vaccine listed by TCRdb under 2018. Looking at the study overall: Deep quantitative profiling of the T cell receptor repertoire was used in the study to follow responses to a trivalent subunit inactivated influenza vaccine. What the study reported, not specific to this receptor: It was suggested by the authors that each seasonal influenza vaccination may recruit only a limited number of new T cells.

Library preparation was by RT-PCR. The sequencer listed for this sample is Illumina HiSeq 2500. TCRdb passed the public sequencing reads through fastp at Q25 and MiXCR, retaining productive beta sequences. Each CDR3 protein gets just one entry, which takes the most common genes and DNA from the rows behind it. The sample profile shows fewer than 650,000 distinct CDR3 sequences; approximately 12% of them were found once. The ten largest make up about 12% of the sample. This clonotype was observed at least ten times. The target of this receptor is not known. Base qualities are missing; no much larger clone stands one base away. The sample's time point label, in plain terms: 40 to 45 days after influenza vaccine administration. The source is a man in his fifties who received an inactivated influenza vaccine. Donor details come from another sample of the same person, matched by shared clones. This material consisted of PBMCs from blood, taken 40 to 50 days after vaccination.

The DNA reads as follows: TGTGCCAGCTCACCCGTCCTAGGCGAGCAGTACTTC. Its translation reads: CASSPVLGEQYF. The rearranged segments are TRBV18 and TRBJ2-7; the D gene lacks a confident call. Sequences KGHSH (CDR1) and LQKENI (CDR2) are obtained from the germline V gene. V and J lose 3 bases and 6 bases, and a span of 9 bases separates them. The CDR3 measures 12 amino acids from cysteine to phenylalanine. The retained sequence is limited to the CDR3, 36 bases, with the frame set at the first base.